Presented here are 8 T cell receptor beta chains from one specimen sequenced in a study of regulatory T cells in long-lasting Graves disease. Sequencing libraries for TCR beta were prepared with iRepertoire HTBI primers and Arm-PCR of CDR3 regions. TCRdb fed the multiplex PCR reads into MiXCR, producing one record per CDR3 protein. The sample lists approximately 470,000 distinct CDR3 sequences; about 16% were seen once. Indicated time point: newly diagnosed GD, antithyroid drugs for less than 3 months. The TCR library was prepared using RNA isolated from PBMCs. The same data also went into a second study, on T cells in Graves' hyperthyroidism and ophthalmopathy.

The sequences come from peripheral blood mononuclear cells (PBMCs), collected at new diagnosis, from a patient treated with antithyroid drugs. Receptor source: a man aged 40-50 years with Graves disease.

V and J are TRBV9 and TRBJ2-2; D not resolved. From germline, CDR1 is SGDLS and CDR2 YYNGEE. The length of the CDR3 is 13 residues. Deletions cut 4 bases from V and 1 base from J, with 5 bases between. CDR3 sequence (DNA): TGTGCCAGCAGCTCCCGGAACACCGGGGAGCTGTTTTTT. Protein product: CASSSRNTGELFF.

The chain carries TRBV6-2 or TRBV6-3 and TRBJ2-3; D is ambiguous. This CDR3 comprises 13 residues. The germline V gene has CDR1 MNHEY and CDR2 SVGEGT. V shed 7 bases and J shed 4 bases, with 12 bases lying between them. In DNA, the CDR3 is TGTGCCAGCATTTCGGGTCTCGCAGATACGCAGTATTTT. This encodes CASISGLADTQYF.

The sample holds a few counts of this clonotype. The CDR3 here is CASSALAGVGEQYF. The DNA for the CDR3 is TGTGCCAGCAGCGCTCTAGCGGGAGTGGGGGAGCAGTACTTC. This rearrangement joins TRBV14 to TRBJ2-7; the match to TRBD2 covers 10 bases. Germline V CDR1 and CDR2: SGHDN, FVKESK. This CDR3 spans 14 amino acids. Losses at the gene ends were 5 bases for V and 7 bases for J; bases not matched to a gene: 8. Full variable domain (rest looked up from reference TRBV14 and TRBJ2-7): EAGVTQFPSHSVIEKGQTVTLRCDPISGHDNLYWYRRVMGKEIKFLLHFVKESKQDESGMPNNRFLAERTGGTYSTLKVQPAELEDSGVYFCASSALAGVGEQYFGPGTRLTVT.

At least ten counts were recorded for this clonotype. The chain carries TRBV6-2 or TRBV6-3 and TRBJ2-1; 7 nucleotides align to TRBD2. The length of the CDR3 is 13 residues. CDR1 is MNHEY and CDR2 is SVGEGT in the germline V gene. The junction had 1 base not matched to a gene; V was cut back by 4 bases and J by 4 bases. The CDR3 DNA is TGTGCCAGCAGTTCTAGCGGTTACAATGAGCAGTTCTTC. Amino acid sequence: CASSSSGYNEQFF.

J is TRBJ1-5 and V is TRBV7-2; tentative D call: TRBD1 (6 bases). V lost 2 bases and J 6 bases, leaving 11 bases between the germline ends. The CDR3 runs 14 residues. CDR1 is SGHTA, CDR2 FQGNSA, per germline. CDR3: CASSLRQGTQPQHF. CDR3 nucleotide sequence: TGTGCCAGCAGCTTACGGCAGGGGACTCAGCCCCAGCATTTT.

There are a few counts of this clonotype. The chain combines TRBV29-1 with TRBJ2-3; D unclear. The V and J ends lost 6 bases and 2 bases respectively, with 9 bases between them. Germline CDR1 reads SQVTM; CDR2 reads ANQGSEA. This CDR3 has 12 amino acids. In nucleotides, the CDR3 is TGCAGCGTCAACAGAGACACAGATACGCAGTATTTT. It yields the protein CSVNRDTDTQYF.

This clonotype has ten or more counts. V is TRBV2 and J is TRBJ2-3; 16 bases are a match to TRBD2. The CDR3 extends over 16 amino acids. The V segment lost 4 bases and the J segment 8 bases; nucleotides outside the gene matches: 6. CDR1 SNHLY and CDR2 FYNNEI come from the germline V gene. CDR3 amino acids: CASSAGTSGRAGTQYF. The CDR3 DNA reads as TGTGCCAGCAGTGCGGGGACTAGCGGGAGGGCCGGTACGCAGTATTTT.

This clonotype was counted ten times or more. The V call is TRBV18, the J call TRBJ2-5; D call uncertain. Between the trimmed V and J ends, which lost 8 bases and 2 bases, there was a span of 6 bases. Germline loops: CDR1 KGHSH, CDR2 LQKENI. There are 11 residues in the CDR3. CDR3 amino acids: CASSHQETQYF. The CDR3, as DNA: TGTGCCAGCAGCCATCAAGAGACCCAGTACTTC.